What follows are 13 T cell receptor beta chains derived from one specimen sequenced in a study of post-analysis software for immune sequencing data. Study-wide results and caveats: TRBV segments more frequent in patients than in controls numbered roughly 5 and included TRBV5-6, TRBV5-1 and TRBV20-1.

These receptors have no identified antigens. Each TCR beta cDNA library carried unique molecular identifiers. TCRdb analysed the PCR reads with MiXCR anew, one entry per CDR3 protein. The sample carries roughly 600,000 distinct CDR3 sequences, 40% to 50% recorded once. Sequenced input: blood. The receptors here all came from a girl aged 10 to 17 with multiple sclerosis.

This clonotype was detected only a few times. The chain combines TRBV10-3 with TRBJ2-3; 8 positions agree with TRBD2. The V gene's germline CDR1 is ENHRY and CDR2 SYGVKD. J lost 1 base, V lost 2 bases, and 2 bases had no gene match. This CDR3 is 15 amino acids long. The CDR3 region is CAISEPTSGTDTQYF. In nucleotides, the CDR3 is TGTGCCATCAGTGAGCCGACTAGCGGCACAGATACGCAGTATTTT.

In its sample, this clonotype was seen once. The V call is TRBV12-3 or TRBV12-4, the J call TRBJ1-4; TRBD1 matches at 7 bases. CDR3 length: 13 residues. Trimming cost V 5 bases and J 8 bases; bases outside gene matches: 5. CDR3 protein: CASSLGGKEKLFF. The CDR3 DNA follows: TGTGCCAGCAGTCTAGGGGGCAAGGAAAAACTGTTTTTT.

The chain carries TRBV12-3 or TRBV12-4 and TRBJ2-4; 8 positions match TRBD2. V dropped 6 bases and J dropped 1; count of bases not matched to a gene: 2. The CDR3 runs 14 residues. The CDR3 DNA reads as TGTGCCAGCAGGCGCGGGGGGGCCAAAAACATTCAGTACTTC. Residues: CASRRGGAKNIQYF.

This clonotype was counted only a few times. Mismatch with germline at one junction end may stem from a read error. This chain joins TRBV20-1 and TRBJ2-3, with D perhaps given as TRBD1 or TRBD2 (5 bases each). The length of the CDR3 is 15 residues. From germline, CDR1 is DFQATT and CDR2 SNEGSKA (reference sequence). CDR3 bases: TGCAGTACTAGAGATTGGGTCGGGACCACAGATACGCAGTATTTT. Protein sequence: CSTRDWVGTTDTQYF.

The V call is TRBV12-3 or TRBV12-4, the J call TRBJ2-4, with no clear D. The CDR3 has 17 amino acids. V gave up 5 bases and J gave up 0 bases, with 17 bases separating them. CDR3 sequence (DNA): TGTGCCAGCAGTCCCCCTTGGCTTCCTGAAGCCAAAAACATTCAGTACTTC. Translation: CASSPPWLPEAKNIQYF.

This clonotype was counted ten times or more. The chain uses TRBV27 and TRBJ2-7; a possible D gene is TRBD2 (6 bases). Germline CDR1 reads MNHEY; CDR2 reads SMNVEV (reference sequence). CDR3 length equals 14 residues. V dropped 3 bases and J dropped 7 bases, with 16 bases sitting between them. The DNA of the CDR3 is TGTGCCAGCAGTTTGACGGGGTACGCGGGGGAGCAGTACTTC. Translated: CASSLTGYAGEQYF.

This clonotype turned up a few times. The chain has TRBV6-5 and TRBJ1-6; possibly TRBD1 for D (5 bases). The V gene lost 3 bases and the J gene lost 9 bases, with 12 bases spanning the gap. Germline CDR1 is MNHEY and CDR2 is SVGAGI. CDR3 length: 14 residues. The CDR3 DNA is TGTGCCAGCAGTTATCTCCAGGGAAGTTCACCCCTCCACTTT. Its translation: CASSYLQGSSPLHF.

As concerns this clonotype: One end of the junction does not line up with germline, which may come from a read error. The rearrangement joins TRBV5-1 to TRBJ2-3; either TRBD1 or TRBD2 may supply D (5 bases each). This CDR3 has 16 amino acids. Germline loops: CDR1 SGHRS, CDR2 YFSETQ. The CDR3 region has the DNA TGCGCCAGTAGCTTGGATCTGAGGGGAAGGGCAGATACGCAGTATTTT. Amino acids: CASSLDLRGRADTQYF.

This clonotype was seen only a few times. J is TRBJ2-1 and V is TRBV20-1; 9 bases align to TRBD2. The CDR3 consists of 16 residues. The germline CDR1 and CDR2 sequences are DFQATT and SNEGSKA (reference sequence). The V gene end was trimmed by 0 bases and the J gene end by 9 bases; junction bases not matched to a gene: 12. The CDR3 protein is CSARDGRRGGSSEQFF. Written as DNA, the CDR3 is TGCAGTGCTAGAGACGGCAGGCGGGGGGGGTCGAGTGAGCAGTTCTTC.

CDR3 sequence (DNA): TGCAGTGCTAGAGATCTAACTAGCGGGAGGAAGCAGTACTTC. Translated: CSARDLTSGRKQYF. The chain has TRBV20-1 and TRBJ2-7; 12 positions match TRBD2. The CDR3 runs to 14 residues. Germline assignment: CDR1 DFQATT and CDR2 SNEGSKA (reference sequence). Losses at the gene ends were 0 bases for V and 8 bases for J; bases not matched to a gene: 5.

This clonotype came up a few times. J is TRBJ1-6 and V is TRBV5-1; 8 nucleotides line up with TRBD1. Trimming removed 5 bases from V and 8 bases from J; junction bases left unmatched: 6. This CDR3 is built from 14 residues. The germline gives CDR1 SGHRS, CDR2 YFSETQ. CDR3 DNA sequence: TGCGCCAGCAGACGACAGGGGAGAGATTCACCCCTCCACTTT. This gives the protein CASRRQGRDSPLHF.

This CDR3 reads CASSEVQAQTDEQYF. In DNA, the CDR3 is TGTGCCAGCAGTGAGGTACAGGCCCAGACCGACGAGCAGTACTTC. J is TRBJ2-7 and V is TRBV6-1; D is perhaps TRBD1 (5 bases). Trimming removed 3 bases at V and 5 bases at J, with 17 bases between. Germline V gene lookup returns CDR1 MNHNS and CDR2 SASEGT. The CDR3 spans 15 residues.

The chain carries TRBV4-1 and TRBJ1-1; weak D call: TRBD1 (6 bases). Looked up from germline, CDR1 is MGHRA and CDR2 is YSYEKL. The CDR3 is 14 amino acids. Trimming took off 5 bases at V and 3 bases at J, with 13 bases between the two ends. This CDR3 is CASSSYRDHTEAFF. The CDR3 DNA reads TGCGCCAGCAGCTCCTACAGGGACCACACTGAAGCTTTCTTT.